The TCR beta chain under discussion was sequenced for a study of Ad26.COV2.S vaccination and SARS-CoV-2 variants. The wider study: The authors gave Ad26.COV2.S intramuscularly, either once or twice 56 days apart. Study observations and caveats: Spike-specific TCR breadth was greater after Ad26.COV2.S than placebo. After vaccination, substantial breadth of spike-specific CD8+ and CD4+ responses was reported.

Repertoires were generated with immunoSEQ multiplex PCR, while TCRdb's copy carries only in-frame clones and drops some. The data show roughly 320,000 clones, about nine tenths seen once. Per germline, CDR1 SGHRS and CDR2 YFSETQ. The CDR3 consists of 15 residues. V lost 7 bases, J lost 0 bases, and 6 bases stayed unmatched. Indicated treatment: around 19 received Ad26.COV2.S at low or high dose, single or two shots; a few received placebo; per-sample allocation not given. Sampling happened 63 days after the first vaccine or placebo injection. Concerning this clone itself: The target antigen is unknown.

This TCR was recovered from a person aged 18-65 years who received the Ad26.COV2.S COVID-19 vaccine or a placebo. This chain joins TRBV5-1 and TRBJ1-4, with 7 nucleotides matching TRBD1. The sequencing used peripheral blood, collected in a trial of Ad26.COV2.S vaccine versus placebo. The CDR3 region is CASWTGDATNEKLFF. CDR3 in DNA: TGCGCCAGCTGGACAGGCGACGCAACTAATGAAAAACTGTTTTTT.